These T cell receptor beta chains were read from a single sample in a study of neurological immune-mediated disorders. TCRdb redid the calling of the 5' RACE reads with MiXCR, one entry per CDR3 protein. The sample lists tens of thousands of distinct CDR3 sequences; around 3.6% were seen once. Sequencing was done on a sample of PBMCs. The receptors derive from a woman between 50 and 59 years old with multiple sclerosis. Each CDR3 is given with its conserved first and last residue. The D gene is left open where the match is weak. Not every row has a clone size; where given, it reads once, few, many or a size class.

d_call: TRBD1
v_call: TRBV20-1
clone_size: few
j_call: TRBJ1-5
cdr3_aa: CSADRGGNQPQHF
cdr3_nt: TGCAGTGCCGACAGGGGTGGCAATCAGCCCCAGCATTTT

d_call: .
v_call: TRBV7-9
clone_size: many
j_call: TRBJ2-5
cdr3_aa: CASSLSSGPPGETQYF
cdr3_nt: TGTGCCAGCAGCTTATCCAGCGGGCCCCCAGGAGAGACCCAGTACTTC

d_call: TRBD2
v_call: TRBV9
clone_size: many
j_call: TRBJ2-1
cdr3_aa: CASSPGGGPSGEQFF
cdr3_nt: TGTGCCAGCAGCCCCGGCGGGGGGCCCTCGGGTGAGCAGTTCTTC

d_call: TRBD1
v_call: TRBV7-2
clone_size: many
j_call: TRBJ2-7
cdr3_aa: CASSLMTGAGEQYF
cdr3_nt: TGTGCCAGCAGCCTGATGACAGGGGCAGGAGAGCAGTACTTC

d_call: TRBD1
v_call: TRBV12-3/TRBV12-4
clone_size: many
j_call: TRBJ1-1
cdr3_aa: CASSFSGGYRGRIGNTEAFF
cdr3_nt: TGTGCCAGCAGTTTTAGCGGAGGATACAGGGGGAGGATAGGGAACACTGAAGCTTTCTTT

d_call: TRBD1
v_call: TRBV4-3
clone_size: many
j_call: TRBJ2-4
cdr3_aa: CASSHSTGSYYIQYF
cdr3_nt: TGCGCCAGCAGCCACTCGACAGGGTCGTATTACATTCAGTACTTC

d_call: .
v_call: TRBV12-3/TRBV12-4
clone_size: many
j_call: TRBJ2-2
cdr3_aa: CASSWEDGELFF
cdr3_nt: TGTGCCAGCAGTTGGGAGGACGGGGAGCTGTTTTTT

d_call: .
v_call: TRBV20-1
clone_size: many
j_call: TRBJ2-5
cdr3_aa: CRVGETQYF
cdr3_nt: TGCAGGGTGGGGGAGACCCAGTACTTC

d_call: TRBD2
v_call: TRBV20-1
clone_size: many
j_call: TRBJ2-1
cdr3_aa: CSATGTSGGVYNEQFF
cdr3_nt: TGCAGTGCTACCGGGACTAGCGGGGGAGTCTACAATGAGCAGTTCTTC

d_call: TRBD1
v_call: TRBV20-1
clone_size: many
j_call: TRBJ1-2
cdr3_aa: CSARDRQGQGSLNYGYTF
cdr3_nt: TGCAGTGCTAGAGATCGGCAGGGACAGGGGTCCTTAAACTATGGCTACACCTTC

d_call: .
v_call: TRBV7-9
clone_size: many
j_call: TRBJ2-3
cdr3_aa: CASSSRDGGNTDTQYF
cdr3_nt: TGTGCCAGCAGCTCCCGGGACGGAGGAAACACAGATACGCAGTATTTT

d_call: .
v_call: TRBV6-2/TRBV6-3
clone_size: many
j_call: TRBJ1-5
cdr3_aa: CASSYSNGIPGLWSNQPQHF
cdr3_nt: TGTGCCAGCAGTTACTCGAATGGTATTCCTGGGCTGTGGAGCAATCAGCCCCAGCATTTT

d_call: .
v_call: TRBV20-1
clone_size: .
j_call: TRBJ2-7
cdr3_aa: CSARDRAPYEQYF
cdr3_nt: TGCAGTGCTAGAGATCGGGCCCCCTACGAGCAGTACTTC

d_call: .
v_call: TRBV3-1
clone_size: many
j_call: TRBJ2-3
cdr3_aa: CVVGAVTDTQYF
cdr3_nt: TGTGTTGTCGGGGCCGTCACAGATACGCAGTATTTT

d_call: .
v_call: TRBV12-3/TRBV12-4
clone_size: many
j_call: TRBJ2-2
cdr3_aa: CASSLYTGELFF
cdr3_nt: TGTGCCAGCAGTTTGTACACCGGGGAGCTGTTTTTT

d_call: TRBD1
v_call: TRBV20-1
clone_size: many
j_call: TRBJ1-1
cdr3_aa: CSAPRQGYVSEAFF
cdr3_nt: TGCAGTGCTCCCCGACAGGGTTACGTTTCTGAAGCTTTCTTT